Included here is one T cell receptor (beta chain) sequence, with context. Per germline, CDR1 SEHNR and CDR2 FQNEAQ (reference sequence). The ends lost 2 bases at V and 4 bases at J; junction bases unmatched: 5. The CDR3 extends over 15 amino acids. The data originate from a study of cytomegalovirus exposure and HLA in healthy donors. This PCR relied on a set of 60 Vbeta primers and 13 Jbeta primers. Assay: immunoSEQ multiplex PCR; the TCRdb copy retains only in-frame clones and omits some. The table includes under 95,000 clones, around 79% detected once. This TCR derives from a woman aged 40 to 50 in good health and CMV-seropositive. The chain couples TRBV7-9 to TRBJ1-1, with 9 nucleotides matching TRBD1. The source material was PBMCs. The CDR3 spells CASSLTQGAGTEAFF. The CDR3 DNA sequence: TGTGCCAGCAGCTTAACACAGGGGGCAGGCACTGAAGCTTTCTTT.